This T cell receptor (beta chain) was found in a study of blood T cell repertoires in COVID-19. Study-wide context: The United States, Italy and Spain were the sources of the acute and convalescent COVID-19 samples. In each case, the material was cDNA or gDNA derived from T cells, B-cell-depleted T cells, or PBMCs.

Here immunoSEQ multiplex PCR was the method, and the copy in TCRdb shows in-frame clones only, minus some. The repertoire has 62,000 or so clones, over 75% of them found once; the top ten carry 2.3%. Specimen: peripheral blood. The sequence came from a human donor in a cohort sampled during active COVID-19.

In DNA, the CDR3 is TGTGCCAGTAGTATTCCGTCCGCCGGACAGATTATTAACTATGGCTACACCTTC. Amino acids: CASSIPSAGQIINYGYTF. The chain joins TRBV19 to TRBJ1-2; TRBD1 might be the D (6 bases). Germline V CDR1 and CDR2: LNHDA, SQIVND (reference sequence). The CDR3 sequence is 18 residues long. V lost 3 bases and J 1 base, leaving 21 bases between the germline ends.